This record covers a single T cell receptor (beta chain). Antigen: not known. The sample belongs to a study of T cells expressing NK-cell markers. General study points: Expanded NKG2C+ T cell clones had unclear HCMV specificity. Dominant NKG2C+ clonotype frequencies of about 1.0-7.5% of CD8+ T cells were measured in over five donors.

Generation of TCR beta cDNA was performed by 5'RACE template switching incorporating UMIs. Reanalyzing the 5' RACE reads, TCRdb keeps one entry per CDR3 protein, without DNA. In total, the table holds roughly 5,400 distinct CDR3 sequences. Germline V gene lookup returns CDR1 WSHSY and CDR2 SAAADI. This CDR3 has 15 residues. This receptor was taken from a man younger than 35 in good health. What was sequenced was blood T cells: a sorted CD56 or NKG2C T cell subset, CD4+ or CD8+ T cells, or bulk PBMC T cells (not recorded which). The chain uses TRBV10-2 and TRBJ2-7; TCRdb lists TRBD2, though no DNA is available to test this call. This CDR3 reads CASSPTSGKSYEQYF.